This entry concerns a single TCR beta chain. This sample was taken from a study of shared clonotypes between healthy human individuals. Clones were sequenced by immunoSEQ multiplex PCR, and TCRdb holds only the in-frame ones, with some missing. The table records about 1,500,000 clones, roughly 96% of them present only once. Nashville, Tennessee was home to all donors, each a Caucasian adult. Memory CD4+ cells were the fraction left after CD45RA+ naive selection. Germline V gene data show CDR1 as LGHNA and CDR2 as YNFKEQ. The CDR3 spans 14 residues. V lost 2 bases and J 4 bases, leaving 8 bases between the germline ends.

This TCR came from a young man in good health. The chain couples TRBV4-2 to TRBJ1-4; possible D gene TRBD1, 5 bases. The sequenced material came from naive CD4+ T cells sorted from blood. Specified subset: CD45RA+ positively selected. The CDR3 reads CASSQPGRNEKLFF. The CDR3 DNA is TGTGCCAGCAGCCAACCGGGGCGTAATGAAAAACTGTTTTTT.